The 9 T cell receptor beta chains in this list originate from one sample, sequenced in a study of blood T cell repertoires in COVID-19. Produced via immunoSEQ multiplex PCR; TCRdb's table is partial and in-frame only. The sample includes about 230,000 clones, under 85% of them seen just once. The specimen sequenced was PBMCs or T cells enriched from blood (not recorded which). The receptor source for this set is a man between 60 and 75 years old who had recovered from COVID-19.

CDR3 in amino acids: CASSYSKIDRKGYTF. In nucleotides, the CDR3 is TGTGCCAGCAGTTACTCGAAGATTGACAGGAAGGGCTACACCTTC. This chain joins TRBV6-5 and TRBJ1-2, with TRBD1 as a possible D gene (6 bases). This CDR3 is 15 amino acids long. Germline V gene data show CDR1 as MNHEY and CDR2 as SVGAGI. V lost 0 bases and J 8 bases, leaving 16 bases between the germline ends.

The chain is built from TRBV6-5 and TRBJ1-3; 7 bases are shared with TRBD1. The CDR3 has 15 residues. V lost 5 bases to trimming and J lost 3 bases; unmatched junction nucleotides: 7. Germline V gene sequence: CDR1 MNHEY, CDR2 SVGAGI. In nucleotides, the CDR3 is TGTGCCAGCAGTCCCCAACAGGGGATTGGAAACACCATATATTTT. It yields the protein CASSPQQGIGNTIYF.

The chain uses TRBV7-6 and TRBJ1-2, with D uncertain. The germline CDR1 and CDR2 sequences are SGHVS and FNYEAQ. The CDR3 has 13 residues. V shed 5 bases and J shed 6 bases, with 13 bases lying between them. CDR3 DNA sequence: TGTGCCAGCAGCACCCGTAACGGGAATGGCTACACCTTC. As protein: CASSTRNGNGYTF. The whole variable domain, filled in from reference TRBV7-6 and TRBJ1-2, reads GAGVSQSPRYKVTKRGQDVALRCDPISGHVSLYWYRQALGQGPEFLTYFNYEAQQDKSGLPNDRFSAERPEGSISTLTIQRTEQRDSAMYRCASSTRNGNGYTFGSGTRLTVV.

This chain links TRBV12-5 with TRBJ1-2, with 12 bases fitting TRBD1. The CDR3 is 17 residues long. Germline trimming cut 6 bases from V and 4 bases from J; bases unmatched to any gene: 12. Germline V lookup: CDR1 LGHNT, CDR2 FRNRAP. CDR3 protein: CASGPGTGGKISYGYTF. The CDR3, as DNA: TGTGCTAGTGGACCCGGGACAGGGGGCAAAATTTCCTATGGCTACACCTTC. The full variable domain, its missing parts supplied by reference TRBV12-5 and TRBJ1-2, is DARVTQTPRHKVTEMGQEVTMRCQPILGHNTVFWYRQTMMQGLELLAYFRNRAPLDDSGMPKDRFSAEMPDATLATLKIQPSEPRDSAVYFCASGPGTGGKISYGYTFGSGTRLTVV.

This sequence joins TRBV6-5 and TRBJ1-1, with 9 bases identical to TRBD1. V lost 7 bases and J lost 11; bases outside the gene matches: 8. The CDR3 loop spans 12 amino acids. Germline assignment: CDR1 MNHEY and CDR2 SVGAGI. As DNA, the CDR3 is TGTGCCAGCAAACGACAGGGGGAAGGGGCTTTCTTT. Amino acids: CASKRQGEGAFF.

The chain has TRBV4-3 and TRBJ2-1, with D uncertain. This CDR3 region has 14 residues. Germline V gives CDR1 LGHNA, CDR2 YSLEER. The V end lost 1 base, the J end lost 3 bases, and 7 bases lay between the germline ends. In DNA form, the CDR3 reads TGCGCCAGCAGCCAAGTACAGCTCTACAATGAGCAGTTCTTC. Translating it yields CASSQVQLYNEQFF.

The V and J genes are TRBV11-3 and TRBJ2-5, with 9 bases matching TRBD2. Germline CDR1 reads SGHNT; CDR2 reads YENEEA. V was pared by 5 bases and J by 4 bases, with 5 bases of the junction left unmatched. The CDR3 runs to 14 residues. CDR3 amino acids: CASSRGGDGETQYF. The CDR3 bases are TGTGCCAGCAGCCGCGGGGGGGATGGAGAGACCCAGTACTTC.

This chain joins TRBV2 and TRBJ1-1; 10 bases agree with TRBD1. V lost 6 bases, J lost 0 bases, and 7 bases stayed unmatched. CDR3 length equals 16 residues. The germline V gene has CDR1 SNHLY and CDR2 FYNNEI. Here the CDR3 reads CASSIGTGAMNTEAFF. CDR3 bases: TGTGCCAGCAGCATCGGGACAGGGGCTATGAACACTGAAGCTTTCTTT.

This chain connects TRBV5-6 to TRBJ2-2; D not resolved. The CDR3 is 13 residues long. V lost 5 bases, J lost 6 bases, and 11 bases lay in between. CDR1 and CDR2 (germline): SGHDT, YYEEEE. The CDR3 region is CASSLISAGELFF. The CDR3 DNA sequence: TGTGCCAGCAGTTTAATATCCGCCGGGGAGCTGTTTTTT.